The 31 T cell receptor beta chains given below trace back to one sample, sequenced in a study of T cells after yellow fever vaccination. TCRdb re-derived calls from the 5' RACE reads in MiXCR, one entry per CDR3 protein. The sample records 300,000 to 350,000 distinct CDR3 sequences, roughly 10% being singletons. The sequenced sample was CD4+ T cells sorted from PBMCs, obtained 45 days after the yellow fever booster vaccination. The source is a man aged 18 to 29 who received the YFV17D yellow fever vaccine.

The genes are TRBV18 and TRBJ1-1, with D unclear. V shed 2 bases and J shed 4 bases, with 11 bases lying between them. Germline loops: CDR1 KGHSH, CDR2 LQKENI. The CDR3 consists of 14 residues. CDR3 bases: TGTGCCAGCTCACCAGTAGGGTCTCGCACTGAAGCTTTCTTT. Amino acid sequence: CASSPVGSRTEAFF.

This clonotype was found a few times. The chain joins TRBV12-3 or TRBV12-4 to TRBJ2-2; D is possibly TRBD1 (6 bases). The CDR3 totals 13 residues. The germline V and J ends were trimmed by 6 bases and 6 bases, with 11 bases remaining between them. CDR3 residues: CASRRGTSGELFF. Written as DNA, the CDR3 is TGTGCCAGCAGACGAGGGACATCCGGGGAGCTGTTTTTT.

This clonotype occurred a few times. The DNA of the CDR3 is TGTGCCAGCAGTGACCTTAGGTGGCAGGGGACGAGGCGGCAAGAGACCCAGTACTTC. Translated, it gives CASSDLRWQGTRRQETQYF. The V call is TRBV6-1, the J call TRBJ2-5, with D perhaps matching TRBD1 (6 bases). The CDR3 runs to 19 residues. Germline CDR1 MNHNS, CDR2 SASEGT. The V gene lost 3 bases and the J gene lost 2 bases, with 25 bases spanning the gap.

The J gene is TRBJ2-5, the V gene TRBV6-2 or TRBV6-3; D unresolved. There are 15 residues in the CDR3. V lost 6 bases and J lost 5, with 19 bases in between. Germline CDR1 MNHEY, CDR2 SVGEGT. DNA for the CDR3: TGTGCCAGCAGCAGTTTCGGGCAACGGTGGGAGACCCAGTACTTC. This sequence encodes CASSSFGQRWETQYF.

The CDR3 coding sequence is TGCAGTGCTAGAGGTCAGGGGATAGGCTACACCTTC. This encodes CSARGQGIGYTF. This chain uses TRBV20-1 with TRBJ1-2; D perhaps matches TRBD1 (6 bases). CDR3 length equals 12 residues. Looked up from germline, CDR1 is DFQATT and CDR2 is SNEGSKA (reference sequence). Trimming took 1 base from V and 8 from J, leaving 11 bases between them.

This chain joins TRBV5-1 and TRBJ2-3; TRBD2 matches at 13 bases. Germline values: CDR1 SGHRS, CDR2 YFSETQ. CDR3 length: 19 amino acids. Unmatched junction bases numbered 9, after V lost 1 base and J lost 1 base. The CDR3: CASSLRGTSGVSRTDTQYF. The CDR3 bases are TGCGCCAGCAGCTTGAGGGGGACTAGCGGGGTTAGCCGCACAGATACGCAGTATTTT.

Only one count was recorded for this clonotype. Written as DNA, the CDR3 is TGTGCCAACTGGGACAGAACTAATGAAAAACTGTTTTTT. Amino acids: CANWDRTNEKLFF. The rearrangement uses TRBV27 and TRBJ1-4; 7 bases align to TRBD1. This CDR3 is built from 13 residues. V was clipped by 10 bases and J by 1 base; unmatched bases: 3. Germline V lookup: CDR1 MNHEY, CDR2 SMNVEV (reference sequence).

This clonotype was picked up a small number of times. The rearrangement links TRBV2 to TRBJ2-5, with 7 bases identical to TRBD2. Germline CDR1 SNHLY, CDR2 FYNNEI. The V and J ends lost 5 bases and 5 bases, in that order; junction bases with no gene match: 5. This CDR3 contains 13 residues. The CDR3 DNA sequence: TGTGCCAGCAGTTATACGCGGGGGGAGACCCAGTACTTC. Translation gives CASSYTRGETQYF.

This clonotype showed up many times. CDR3 coding DNA: TGTGCCAGCAGGACTAGCGCCTCGTACCAAGAGACCCAGTACTTC. Its protein product is CASRTSASYQETQYF. V is TRBV6-1 and J is TRBJ2-5; TRBD2 aligns across 8 bases. Germline assignment: CDR1 MNHNS and CDR2 SASEGT. The CDR3 totals 15 residues. After removal of 6 bases from V and 0 bases from J, the junction contained 6 bases not matched to a gene.

The V call is TRBV11-2, the J call TRBJ2-1, with TRBD2 matching over 9 bases. Losses at the gene ends were 8 bases for V and 4 bases for J; bases not matched to a gene: 9. The V gene's germline CDR1 is SGHAT and CDR2 FQNNGV. The CDR3 consists of 15 residues. DNA for the CDR3: TGTGCCAGCCACCTTAGCGGGGGATTATACAATGAGCAGTTCTTC. This gives the protein CASHLSGGLYNEQFF.

This clonotype was detected many times. The V and J genes are TRBV24-1 and TRBJ2-1; tentatively, D is TRBD2 (6 bases). In germline, CDR1 is KGHDR, CDR2 SFDVKD. Trimming stripped 9 bases from V and 5 bases from J, with 16 bases between. The CDR3 totals 14 residues. CDR3 sequence reads: CATSKGGLNNEQFF. The CDR3 DNA reads as TGTGCCACCTCCAAAGGAGGGTTAAACAATGAGCAGTTCTTC.

This clonotype occurred many times. V and J are TRBV18 and TRBJ1-1; D not resolved. From germline, CDR1 is KGHSH and CDR2 LQKENI. Trimming stripped 8 bases from V and 5 bases from J, with 15 bases between. The length of the CDR3 is 13 residues. Here the CDR3 reads CASSPGLGTEAFF. The CDR3 DNA follows: TGTGCCAGCAGCCCGGGTCTGGGGACTGAAGCTTTCTTT.

This clonotype was counted a few times. This sequence joins TRBV10-3 and TRBJ1-3, with D possibly being TRBD1 (6 bases). Trimming removed 5 bases from V and 7 bases from J, with 21 bases in between. Germline lookup yields CDR1 ENHRY and CDR2 SYGVKD. The CDR3 consists of 16 residues. CDR3 sequence reads: CAISPSSTGLGNTIYF. Written as DNA, the CDR3 is TGTGCCATCAGTCCTTCCAGTACAGGGCTTGGGAACACCATATATTTT.

In this sample, this clonotype turned up a few times. The chain carries TRBV10-1 and TRBJ2-3; D possibly corresponds to TRBD2 (6 bases). The germline gives CDR1 WNHNN, CDR2 SYGVQD (reference sequence). CDR3 length: 15 amino acids. V was shortened by 0 bases and J by 2 bases, with 9 bases between the two germline ends. CDR3 coding DNA: TGCGCCAGCAGTGAGTCTCGCGGGGTCACAGATACGCAGTATTTT. This gives the protein CASSESRGVTDTQYF.

The V call is TRBV5-1, the J call TRBJ2-1; TRBD1 agrees at 8 bases. The germline CDR1 and CDR2 sequences are SGHRS and YFSETQ. This CDR3 contains 17 residues. V gave up 1 base and J gave up 10 bases; unmatched junction bases: 16. The chain's CDR3 is CASSLTTGTGTSGEQFF. CDR3 DNA: TGCGCCAGCAGCTTGACCACCGGGACAGGAACGTCGGGGGAGCAGTTCTTC.

This clonotype has more than one count but fewer than ten. The chain uses TRBV18 and TRBJ1-2; D not certain. Trimming pared 6 bases from V and 4 bases from J, leaving 12 bases between. The CDR3 consists of 13 residues. Germline V lookup: CDR1 KGHSH, CDR2 LQKENI. The CDR3 region has the DNA TGTGCCAGCTCCGCGGACGCAACCTATGGCTACACCTTC. It specifies CASSADATYGYTF.

This clonotype was counted between two and nine times. The gene calls are TRBV18 and TRBJ2-6, with a tentative D call TRBD1 (6 bases). This CDR3 has 17 amino acids. Germline assignment: CDR1 KGHSH and CDR2 LQKENI. The germline V and J ends were trimmed by 6 bases and 2 bases, with 17 bases remaining between them. This CDR3 reads CASSPASQGAGANVLTF. CDR3 DNA sequence: TGTGCCAGCTCTCCGGCCTCACAGGGAGCTGGGGCCAACGTCCTGACTTTC.

This clonotype was counted a few times. CDR3 amino acids: CASSWGSTDTQYF. For the CDR3, the DNA is TGCGCCAGCAGCTGGGGGAGCACAGATACGCAGTATTTT. The genes are TRBV5-1 and TRBJ2-3; the D gene could be TRBD1 or TRBD2 (5 bases each). The germline CDR1 and CDR2 sequences are SGHRS and YFSETQ. Trimming cost V 3 bases and J 0 bases, with 5 bases left between them. CDR3 length: 13 residues.

The sample holds many counts of this clonotype. This chain links TRBV5-1 with TRBJ2-1, with D maybe TRBD1 (6 bases). This CDR3 region has 14 residues. V was shortened by 4 bases and J by 3 bases, with 11 bases between the two germline ends. Germline CDR1 SGHRS, CDR2 YFSETQ. For the CDR3, the DNA is TGCGCCAGCAGCGAGGACAGCCGCTACAATGAGCAGTTCTTC. Translating gives CASSEDSRYNEQFF.

This rearrangement joins TRBV7-9 to TRBJ2-5, with TRBD1 matching over 10 bases. The CDR3 length is 22 residues. The germline V gene has CDR1 SEHNR and CDR2 FQNEAQ (reference sequence). The V gene end was trimmed by 5 bases and the J gene end by 2 bases; junction bases not matched to a gene: 26. The CDR3 spells CASSGVYTGTGAWPGVQETQYF. The CDR3 nucleotides read TGTGCCAGCAGCGGCGTATACACCGGGACAGGGGCTTGGCCGGGGGTTCAAGAGACCCAGTACTTC.

In its sample, this clonotype was seen a few times. The chain has TRBV4-3 and TRBJ1-4; D not certain. This CDR3 comprises 16 residues. Looked up from germline, CDR1 is LGHNA and CDR2 is YSLEER. Deletions cut 3 bases from V and 8 bases from J, with 19 bases between. In DNA, the CDR3 is TGCGCCAGCAGCCAGAAGGGTTCCATACAAGGCGAAAAACTGTTTTTT. This translates into CASSQKGSIQGEKLFF.

The chain uses TRBV9 and TRBJ2-7; 9 nucleotides match TRBD1. Per germline, CDR1 SGDLS and CDR2 YYNGEE. J was trimmed by 11 bases and V by 4 bases; bases with no gene match: 13. The CDR3 covers 14 residues. The CDR3 loop is CASSQLGQGTRKYF. Here the CDR3 DNA reads TGTGCCAGCAGCCAACTGGGACAGGGTACGAGAAAGTACTTC.

This clonotype showed up just a few times. The genes are TRBV11-2 and TRBJ2-3; D gene uncertain. Germline V gene sequence: CDR1 SGHAT, CDR2 FQNNGV. This CDR3 is 13 amino acids long. V shed 5 bases and J shed 7 bases, with 13 bases lying between them. The CDR3 DNA follows: TGTGCCAGCAGCCCGCTTGGGATGTATACGCAGTATTTT. Translated, it gives CASSPLGMYTQYF.

The gene calls are TRBV12-3 or TRBV12-4 and TRBJ1-2; D call uncertain. The CDR3 contains 13 residues. V was pared by 2 bases and J by 7 bases, with 11 bases between. In DNA form, the CDR3 reads TGTGCCAGCAGTTTATGGCAGAGGAGTGGCTACACCTTC. It encodes CASSLWQRSGYTF.

This clonotype was recorded a few times. The rearrangement links TRBV4-2 to TRBJ1-1; D gene ambiguous. This CDR3 contains 14 residues. V lost 0 bases to trimming and J lost 7 bases, with 12 bases between them. CDR1 and CDR2 (germline): LGHNA, YNFKEQ. CDR3 DNA sequence: TGTGCCAGCAGCCAAGATACCCCGGACGTTGAAGCTTTCTTT. This sequence encodes CASSQDTPDVEAFF.

The rearrangement joins TRBV7-2 to TRBJ2-7; 7 bases align to TRBD1. Trimming cost V 3 bases and J 6 bases; bases outside gene matches: 11. CDR3 length: 15 amino acids. Germline CDR1 reads SGHTA; CDR2 reads FQGNSA. The CDR3 reads CASSFAGTDLGEQYF. The CDR3 bases are TGTGCCAGCAGCTTTGCCGGGACAGACCTGGGCGAGCAGTACTTC.

This rearrangement joins TRBV5-4 to TRBJ2-3; D not certain. The ends were cut back, 1 base at V and 2 bases at J, with 8 bases in the middle. Germline V lookup: CDR1 SGHNT, CDR2 YYREEE (reference sequence). This CDR3 spans 14 amino acids. The CDR3 DNA sequence: TGTGCCAGCAGCTTGAAGGGCGACACAGATACGCAGTATTTT. It encodes CASSLKGDTDTQYF.

This clonotype was seen more than once but under ten times. The genes are TRBV25-1 and TRBJ2-2; D possibly uses TRBD1 or TRBD2 (5 bases each). The germline gives CDR1 MGHDK, CDR2 SYGVNS. The CDR3 runs 15 residues. The V gene lost 3 bases and the J gene lost 3 bases, with 11 bases spanning the gap. CDR3 DNA sequence: TGTGCCAGCAGTGACCCAGGGACGCACACCGGGGAGCTGTTTTTT. It is translated as CASSDPGTHTGELFF.

The table lists this clonotype with many counts. The rearrangement joins TRBV4-3 to TRBJ2-7; 9 nucleotides align to TRBD1. J gave up 3 bases and V 4 bases, and 7 bases lay outside the gene matches. CDR1 and CDR2 from the germline V gene are LGHNA and YSLEER. The CDR3 loop spans 15 amino acids. The CDR3 bases are TGCGCCAGCAGCCGATCCGGGACAGGGATCTACGAGCAGTACTTC. This codes for CASSRSGTGIYEQYF.

This clonotype was found many times. The chain uses TRBV11-2 and TRBJ2-2, with 9 bases matching TRBD2. The trim removed 1 base at V and 2 bases at J, leaving 5 bases unmatched. Germline lookup yields CDR1 SGHAT and CDR2 FQNNGV. The CDR3 consists of 17 residues. The DNA for the CDR3 is TGTGCCAGCAGCTTAGTTCTGGGACTAGCTAACACCGGGGAGCTGTTTTTT. Its protein is CASSLVLGLANTGELFF.

The gene calls are TRBV7-2 and TRBJ2-1; 9 bases map to TRBD2. Germline trimming cut 1 base from V and 6 bases from J; bases unmatched to any gene: 4. The CDR3 sequence is 15 residues long. From germline, CDR1 is SGHTA and CDR2 FQGNSA. CDR3 nucleotide sequence: TGTGCCAGCAGCTTAGTAGCTAGCGGGGCCAATGAGCAGTTCTTC. It encodes CASSLVASGANEQFF.